Below are 9 T cell receptor beta chains sequenced from a single sample in a study of blood T cell repertoires in COVID-19. Assay: immunoSEQ multiplex PCR; the TCRdb copy retains only in-frame clones and omits some. The sample includes fewer than 200,000 clones, roughly four fifths of them seen just once. The sample was peripheral blood. Receptor source: an older woman with COVID-19, enrolled during active disease.

The count of this clone is one. The chain has TRBV30 and TRBJ1-4; weak D call: TRBD1 (6 bases). In germline, CDR1 is GTSNPN, CDR2 SVGIG (reference sequence). The ends were cut back, 3 bases at V and 4 bases at J, with 12 bases in the middle. The CDR3 runs to 14 residues. CDR3 coding DNA: TGTGCCTGGAGCAGGACAGACTTTAATGAAAAACTGTTTTTT. Residues: CAWSRTDFNEKLFF.

V and J are TRBV7-6 and TRBJ1-1, with D possibly being TRBD1 (6 bases). The V end was cut by 9 bases, the J end by 11 bases, with 22 bases between. CDR3 length: 13 amino acids. Germline V gene data show CDR1 as SGHVS and CDR2 as FNYEAQ. CDR3 sequence: CASSTRDTSLAFF. The CDR3, as DNA: TGTGCCAGTAGTACCAGGGACACGAGCTTGGCTTTCTTT.

The chain employs TRBV19 and TRBJ1-1, with D hard to call. Trimming took off 1 base at V and 4 bases at J, with 10 bases between the two ends. Looked up from germline, CDR1 is LNHDA and CDR2 is SQIVND (reference sequence). The CDR3 runs to 14 residues. For the CDR3, the DNA is TGTGCCAGTAGTATAGCCCCCGGTGGCACTGAAGCTTTCTTT. It codes for CASSIAPGGTEAFF.

CDR3 coding DNA: TGTGCCAGCTCAGTGGTCGACAGGAACACTGAAGCTTTCTTT. This translates into CASSVVDRNTEAFF. The chain recombines TRBV18 with TRBJ1-1, with TRBD1 as a possible D gene (5 bases). The CDR3 is made up of 14 amino acids. Per germline, CDR1 KGHSH and CDR2 LQKENI. Trimming removed 5 bases at V and 1 base at J, with 11 bases between.

V usage is TRBV11-3 and J usage is TRBJ2-3; D remains ambiguous. CDR3 length equals 13 residues. With 8 bases removed from V and 6 bases from J, the gap between germline ends came to 15 bases. The germline gives CDR1 SGHNT, CDR2 YENEEA. In DNA form, the CDR3 reads TGTGCCAGCTCCCTAGATTCGTGGGATACGCAGTATTTT. Protein sequence: CASSLDSWDTQYF.

The genes are TRBV7-2 and TRBJ2-4; D uncertain. This CDR3 contains 14 residues. Germline CDR1 SGHTA, CDR2 FQGNSA. V lost 5 bases and J lost 0, with 8 bases in between. CDR3 coding DNA: TGTGCCAGCAGCGCGGCTCTAGCCAAAAACATTCAGTACTTC. Translation: CASSAALAKNIQYF. The whole variable domain, remainder taken from reference TRBV7-2 and TRBJ2-4, is GAGVSQSPSNKVTEKGKDVELRCDPISGHTALYWYRQSLGQGLEFLIYFQGNSAPDKSGLPSDRFSAERTGGSVSTLTIQRTQQEDSAVYLCASSAALAKNIQYFGAGTRLSVL.

This rearrangement joins TRBV5-6 to TRBJ2-5; 12 positions match TRBD2. The germline CDR1 and CDR2 sequences are SGHDT and YYEEEE. Trimming removed 1 base from V and 5 bases from J; junction bases left unmatched: 9. There are 17 residues in the CDR3. The CDR3 here is CASSLFLAGGPGETQYF. CDR3 coding DNA: TGTGCCAGCAGCTTGTTCCTAGCGGGAGGGCCAGGGGAGACCCAGTACTTC.

V is TRBV28 and J is TRBJ1-4; possible D gene TRBD1, 6 bases. Trimming pared 5 bases from V and 7 bases from J, leaving 20 bases between. Germline CDR1 reads MDHEN; CDR2 reads SYDVKM. The CDR3 is 16 amino acids. The CDR3 here is CASSHLPGQPGEKLFF. CDR3 coding DNA: TGTGCCAGCAGTCACCTCCCGGGACAACCCGGTGAAAAACTGTTTTTT.

The rearrangement joins TRBV20-1 to TRBJ2-7, with D hard to call. The CDR3 consists of 10 residues. V shed 0 bases and J shed 10 bases, with 7 bases lying between them. Germline CDR1 is DFQATT and CDR2 is SNEGSKA (reference sequence). CDR3 DNA sequence: TGCAGTGCTAGAGATAGTCGACAGTACTTC. Translating gives CSARDSRQYF.